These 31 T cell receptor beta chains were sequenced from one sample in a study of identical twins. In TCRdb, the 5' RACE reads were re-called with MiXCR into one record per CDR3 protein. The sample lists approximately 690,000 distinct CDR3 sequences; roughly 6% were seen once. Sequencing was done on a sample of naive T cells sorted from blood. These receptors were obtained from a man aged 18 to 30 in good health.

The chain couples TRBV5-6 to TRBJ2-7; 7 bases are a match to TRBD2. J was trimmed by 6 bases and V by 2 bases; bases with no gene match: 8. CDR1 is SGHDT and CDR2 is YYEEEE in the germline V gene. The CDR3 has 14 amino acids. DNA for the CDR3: TGTGCCAGCAGCTTATTAGCGGGTGTTGGCGAGCAGTACGTC. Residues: CASSLLAGVGEQYV.

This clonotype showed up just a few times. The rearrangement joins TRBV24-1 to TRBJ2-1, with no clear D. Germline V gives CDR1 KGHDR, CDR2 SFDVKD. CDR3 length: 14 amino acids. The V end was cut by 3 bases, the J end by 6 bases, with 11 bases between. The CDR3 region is CATSDHDQPNEQFF. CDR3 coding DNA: TGTGCCACCAGTGATCATGACCAGCCCAATGAGCAGTTCTTC.

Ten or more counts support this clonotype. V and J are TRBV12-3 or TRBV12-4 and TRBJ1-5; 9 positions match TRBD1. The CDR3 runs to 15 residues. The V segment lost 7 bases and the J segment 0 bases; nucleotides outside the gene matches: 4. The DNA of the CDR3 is TGTGCCAGCAACAAGGACAGGGGTAGCAATCAGCCCCAGCATTTT. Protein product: CASNKDRGSNQPQHF.

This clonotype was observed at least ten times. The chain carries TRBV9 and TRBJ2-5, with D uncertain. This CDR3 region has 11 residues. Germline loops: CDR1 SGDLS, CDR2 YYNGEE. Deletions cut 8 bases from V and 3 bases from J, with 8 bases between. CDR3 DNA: TGTGCCAGTGGGTCCGAAGAGACCCAGTACTTC. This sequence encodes CASGSEETQYF.

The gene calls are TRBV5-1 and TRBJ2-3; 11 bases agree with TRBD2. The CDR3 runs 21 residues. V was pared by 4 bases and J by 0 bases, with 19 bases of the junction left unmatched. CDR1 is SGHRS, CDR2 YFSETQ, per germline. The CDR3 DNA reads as TGCGCCAGCAGCGTTCGCCCGGGACTAGCGGCGGGGGTTCTTAGCACAGATACGCAGTATTTT. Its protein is CASSVRPGLAAGVLSTDTQYF.

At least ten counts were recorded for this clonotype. CDR3 sequence (DNA): TGTGCCACCAGTGATTTGAGCAGGGGGAACACCGGGGAGCTGTTTTTT. This translates into CATSDLSRGNTGELFF. The rearrangement uses TRBV24-1 and TRBJ2-2; D is possibly TRBD1 (6 bases). The germline V and J ends were trimmed by 0 bases and 1 base, with 8 bases remaining between them. This CDR3 spans 16 amino acids. CDR1 is KGHDR and CDR2 is SFDVKD in the germline V gene.

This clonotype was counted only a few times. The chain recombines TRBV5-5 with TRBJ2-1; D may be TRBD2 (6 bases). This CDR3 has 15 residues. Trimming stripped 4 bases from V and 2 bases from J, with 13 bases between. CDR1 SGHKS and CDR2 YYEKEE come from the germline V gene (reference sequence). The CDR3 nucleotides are TGTGCCAGCAGCGAGGTGGGGGGTACCTACAATGAGCAGTTCTTC. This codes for CASSEVGGTYNEQFF.

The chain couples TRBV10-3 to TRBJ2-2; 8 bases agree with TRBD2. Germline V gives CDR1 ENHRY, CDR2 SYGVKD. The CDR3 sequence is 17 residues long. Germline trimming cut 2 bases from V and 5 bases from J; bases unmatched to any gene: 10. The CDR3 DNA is TGTGCCATCAGTGAGAACAGCGGGAGTATGAGGACCGGGGAGCTGTTTTTT. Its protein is CAISENSGSMRTGELFF.

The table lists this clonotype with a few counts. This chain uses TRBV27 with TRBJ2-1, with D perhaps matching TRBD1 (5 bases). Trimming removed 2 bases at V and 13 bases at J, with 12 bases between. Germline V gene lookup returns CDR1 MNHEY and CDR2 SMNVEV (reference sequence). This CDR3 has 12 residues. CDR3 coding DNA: TGTGCCAGCAGTTTAGGGTATGGGGCTCAGTTCTTC. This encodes CASSLGYGAQFF.

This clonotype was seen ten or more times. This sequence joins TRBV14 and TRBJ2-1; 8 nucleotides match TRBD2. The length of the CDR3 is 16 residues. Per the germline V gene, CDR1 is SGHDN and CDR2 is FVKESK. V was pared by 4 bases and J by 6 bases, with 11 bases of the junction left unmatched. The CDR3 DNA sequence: TGTGCCAGCAGCCCCTGGTTCGGGGGGGCAGGCAATGAGCAGTTCTTC. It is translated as CASSPWFGGAGNEQFF.

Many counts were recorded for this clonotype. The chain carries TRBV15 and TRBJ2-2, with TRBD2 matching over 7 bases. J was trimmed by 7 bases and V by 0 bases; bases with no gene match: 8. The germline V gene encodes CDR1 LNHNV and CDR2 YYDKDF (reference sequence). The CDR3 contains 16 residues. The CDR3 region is CATSRDRRERGGELFF. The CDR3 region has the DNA TGTGCCACCAGCAGAGATCGGCGGGAGAGGGGCGGGGAGCTGTTTTTT.

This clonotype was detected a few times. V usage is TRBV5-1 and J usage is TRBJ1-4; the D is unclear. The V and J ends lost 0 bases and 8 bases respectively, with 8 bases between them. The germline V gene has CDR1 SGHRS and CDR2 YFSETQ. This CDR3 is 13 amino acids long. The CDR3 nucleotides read TGCGCCAGCAGCTTGGGAAACAGCGAAAAACTGTTTTTT. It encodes CASSLGNSEKLFF.

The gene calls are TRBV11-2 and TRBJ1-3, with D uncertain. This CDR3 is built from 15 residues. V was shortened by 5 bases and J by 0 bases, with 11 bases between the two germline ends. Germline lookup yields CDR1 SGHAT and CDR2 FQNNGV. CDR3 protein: CASSVSLGSGNTIYF. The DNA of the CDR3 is TGTGCCAGCAGCGTCTCCTTGGGCTCTGGAAACACCATATATTTT.

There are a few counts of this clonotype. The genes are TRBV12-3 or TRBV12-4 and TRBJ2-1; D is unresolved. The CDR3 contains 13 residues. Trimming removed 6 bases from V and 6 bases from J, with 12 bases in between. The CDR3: CASRNSYSNEQFF. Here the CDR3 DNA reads TGTGCCAGCAGGAACTCCTACTCCAATGAGCAGTTCTTC.

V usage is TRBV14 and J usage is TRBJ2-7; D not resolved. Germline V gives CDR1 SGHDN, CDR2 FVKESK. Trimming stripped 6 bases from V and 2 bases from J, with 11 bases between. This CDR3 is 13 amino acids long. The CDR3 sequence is CASSWRNPYEQYF. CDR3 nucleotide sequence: TGTGCCAGCAGTTGGCGGAATCCCTACGAGCAGTACTTC.

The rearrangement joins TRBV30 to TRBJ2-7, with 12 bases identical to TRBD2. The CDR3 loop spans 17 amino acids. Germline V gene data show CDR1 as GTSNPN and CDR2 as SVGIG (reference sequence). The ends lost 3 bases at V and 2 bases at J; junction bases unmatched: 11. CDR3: CAWSAGRTSGNPYEQYV. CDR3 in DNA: TGTGCCTGGAGCGCAGGGCGGACTAGCGGGAATCCCTACGAGCAGTACGTC.

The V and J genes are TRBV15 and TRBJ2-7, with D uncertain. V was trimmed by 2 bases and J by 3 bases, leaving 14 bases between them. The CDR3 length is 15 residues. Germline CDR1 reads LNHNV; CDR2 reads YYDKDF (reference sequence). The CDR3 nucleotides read TGTGCCACCAGCAGAACCGACCAAATCGGCTACGAGCAGTACGTC. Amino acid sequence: CATSRTDQIGYEQYV.

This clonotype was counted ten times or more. The CDR3 spells CASSQEDRMNTGELFF. The CDR3 DNA reads as TGCGCCAGCAGCCAAGAGGACAGGATGAACACCGGGGAGCTGTTTTTT. The chain recombines TRBV4-3 with TRBJ2-2; 7 nucleotides match TRBD1. Germline-derived CDR1 and CDR2 are LGHNA and YSLEER. Trimming took 0 bases from V and 1 from J; bases not matched to a gene: 2. The CDR3 is 16 residues long.

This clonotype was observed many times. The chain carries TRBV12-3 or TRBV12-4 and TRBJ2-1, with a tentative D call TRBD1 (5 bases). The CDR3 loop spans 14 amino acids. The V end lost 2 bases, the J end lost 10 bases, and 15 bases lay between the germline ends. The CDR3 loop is CASSLSQGIQEQFF. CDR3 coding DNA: TGTGCCAGCAGTTTAAGCCAGGGAATCCAGGAGCAGTTCTTC.

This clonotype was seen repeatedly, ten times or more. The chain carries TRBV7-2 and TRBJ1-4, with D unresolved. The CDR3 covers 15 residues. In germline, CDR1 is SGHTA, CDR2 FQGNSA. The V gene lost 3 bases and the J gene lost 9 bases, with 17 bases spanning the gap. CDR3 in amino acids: CASSFVTAGDQKLFF. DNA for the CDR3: TGTGCCAGCAGCTTCGTGACTGCTGGCGATCAAAAACTGTTTTTT.

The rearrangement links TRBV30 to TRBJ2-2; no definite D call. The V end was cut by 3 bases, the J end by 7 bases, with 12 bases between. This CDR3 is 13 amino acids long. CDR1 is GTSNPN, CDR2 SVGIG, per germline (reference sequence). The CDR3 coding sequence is TGTGCCTGGAGGGTATCATTGAACGGGGAGCTGTTTTTT. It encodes CAWRVSLNGELFF.

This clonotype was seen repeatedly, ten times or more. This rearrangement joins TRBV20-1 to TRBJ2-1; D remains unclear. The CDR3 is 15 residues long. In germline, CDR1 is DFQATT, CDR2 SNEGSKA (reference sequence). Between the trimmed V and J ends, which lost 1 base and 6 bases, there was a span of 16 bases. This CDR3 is CSARGFRVYVNEQFF. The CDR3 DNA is TGCAGTGCTAGAGGATTCCGGGTGTATGTCAATGAGCAGTTCTTC.

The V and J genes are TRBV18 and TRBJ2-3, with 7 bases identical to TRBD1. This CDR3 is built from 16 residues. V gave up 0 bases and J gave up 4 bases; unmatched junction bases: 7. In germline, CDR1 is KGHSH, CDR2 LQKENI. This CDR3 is CASSPPGQLRADTQYF. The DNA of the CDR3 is TGTGCCAGCTCACCACCGGGACAGCTAAGGGCAGATACGCAGTATTTT.

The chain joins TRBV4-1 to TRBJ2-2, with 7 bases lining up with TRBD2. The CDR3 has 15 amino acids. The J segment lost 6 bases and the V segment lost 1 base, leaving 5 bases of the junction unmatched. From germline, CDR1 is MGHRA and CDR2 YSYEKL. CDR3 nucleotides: TGCGCCAGCAGCCAAGTTTTACTAGCGCCCGGGGAGCTGTTTTTT. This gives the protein CASSQVLLAPGELFF.

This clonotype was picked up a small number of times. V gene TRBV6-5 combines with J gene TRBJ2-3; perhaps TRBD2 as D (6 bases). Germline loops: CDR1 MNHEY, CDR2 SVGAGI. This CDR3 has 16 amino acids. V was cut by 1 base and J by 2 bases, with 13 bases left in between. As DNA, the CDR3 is TGTGCCAGCAGTTACTTCGGGGGAGCCAACACAGATACGCAGTATTTT. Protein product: CASSYFGGANTDTQYF.

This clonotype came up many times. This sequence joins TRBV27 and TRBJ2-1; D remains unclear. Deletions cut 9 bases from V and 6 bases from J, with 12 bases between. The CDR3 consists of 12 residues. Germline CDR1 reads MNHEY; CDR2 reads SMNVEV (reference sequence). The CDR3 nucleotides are TGTGCCAGTTCCCTCAGTGGCAATGAGCAGTTCTTC. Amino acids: CASSLSGNEQFF.

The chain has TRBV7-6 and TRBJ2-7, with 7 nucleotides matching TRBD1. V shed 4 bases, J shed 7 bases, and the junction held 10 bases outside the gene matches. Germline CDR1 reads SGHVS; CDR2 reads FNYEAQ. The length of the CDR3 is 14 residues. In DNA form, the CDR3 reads TGTGCCAGCAGCTCCGAGGGACAGTCAGCAGAGCAGTACTTC. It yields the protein CASSSEGQSAEQYF.

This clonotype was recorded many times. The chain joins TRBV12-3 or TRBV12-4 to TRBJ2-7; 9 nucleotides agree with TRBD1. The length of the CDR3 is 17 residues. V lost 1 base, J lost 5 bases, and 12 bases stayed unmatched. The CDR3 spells CASSLDLTRDRAHEQYF. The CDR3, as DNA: TGTGCCAGCAGTTTAGACCTGACCCGGGACAGGGCCCACGAGCAGTACTTC.

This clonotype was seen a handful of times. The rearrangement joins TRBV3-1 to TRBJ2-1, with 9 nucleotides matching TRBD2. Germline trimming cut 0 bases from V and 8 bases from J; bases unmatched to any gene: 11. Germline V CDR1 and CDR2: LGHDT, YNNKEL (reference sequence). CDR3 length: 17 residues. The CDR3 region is CASSQDTAGGPLDEQFF. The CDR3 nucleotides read TGTGCCAGCAGCCAAGATACGGCGGGAGGGCCTTTGGATGAGCAGTTCTTC.

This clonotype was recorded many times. This CDR3 is CASSQDGWNTEAFF. The DNA for the CDR3 is TGCGCCAGCAGCCAAGATGGGTGGAACACTGAAGCTTTCTTT. The chain combines TRBV4-1 with TRBJ1-1, with unresolved D. The V and J ends lost 0 bases and 1 base respectively, with 6 bases between them. The CDR3 has 14 residues. CDR1 MGHRA and CDR2 YSYEKL come from the germline V gene.

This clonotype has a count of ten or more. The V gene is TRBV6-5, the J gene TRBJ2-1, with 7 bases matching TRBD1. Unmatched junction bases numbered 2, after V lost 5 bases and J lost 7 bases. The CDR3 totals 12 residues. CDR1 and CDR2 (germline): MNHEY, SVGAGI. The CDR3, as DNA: TGTGCCAGCAGTACAGGGGTAAATGAGCAGTTCTTC. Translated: CASSTGVNEQFF.